The rows below give T cell receptor beta chains drawn from one sample of a study of blood T cell repertoires in COVID-19. Assay: immunoSEQ multiplex PCR; the TCRdb copy retains only in-frame clones and omits some. The data contain roughly 290,000 clones, 80% to 90% of them singletons. The sample was peripheral blood. These receptors all come from a woman aged 50 to 65 who had recovered from COVID-19. Each CDR3 is given with its conserved first and last residue. The D gene is left open where the match is weak. Rows may omit the clone size; those that give it use once, few, many or a size class.

cdr3_length j_call v_call d_call clone_size cdr3_nt cdr3_aa
14 TRBJ1-6 TRBV30 - - TGTGCCTGGAGTCGGGGACAATATAATTCACCCCTCCACTTT CAWSRGQYNSPLHF
13 TRBJ2-5 TRBV5-4 - - TGTGCCAGTCGCGGACAAAGCCAAGAGACCCAGTACTTC CASRGQSQETQYF
15 TRBJ2-3 TRBV7-9 - - TGTGCCAGCAGCTTAGGGGGGCCTAGCACAGATACGCAGTATTTT CASSLGGPSTDTQYF
10 TRBJ1-2 TRBV20-1 - few TGCAGTGCAACATTCTATGGCTACACCTTC CSATFYGYTF
15 TRBJ2-6 TRBV5-4 - - TGTGCCAGCAGCACGCGGGTTTCTGGGGCCAACGTCCTGACTTTC CASSTRVSGANVLTF
16 TRBJ2-7 TRBV7-2 TRBD2 - TGTGCCAGCAGCTTAGACCGGGGGGGGCTAGGATACGAGCAGTACTTC CASSLDRGGLGYEQYF
17 TRBJ2-7 TRBV3-1/TRBV3-2 TRBD1 - TGTGCCAGCAGACTGACGGACCGGGACAGGGAACGAGACGAGCAGTACTTC CASRLTDRDRERDEQYF
15 TRBJ2-1 TRBV7-2 TRBD1 - TGTGCCAGCAGCTTAGCAGGGCAGGGGGCCGGGGGGCAGTTCTTC CASSLAGQGAGGQFF
13 TRBJ1-2 TRBV6-5 TRBD1 - TGTGCCAGCAAGCTGACAGGGGGCCTTGGCTACACCTTC CASKLTGGLGYTF
15 TRBJ2-1 TRBV25-1 TRBD1 - TGTGCCAGCAGTGGAACCGGGACAGGGGACAATGAGCAGTTCTTC CASSGTGTGDNEQFF
13 TRBJ1-5 TRBV19 - - TGTGCCAGTAGTATCCTAACCGGGCAGCCCCAGCATTTT CASSILTGQPQHF
16 TRBJ2-1 TRBV5-6 TRBD2 few TGTGCCAGCAGCCCCGCGTGGGGCGGGAGTTACAATGAGCAGTTCTTC CASSPAWGGSYNEQFF
17 TRBJ2-1 TRBV4-2 - - TGTGCCAGCAGCCAAGATCCCGGACAGACATACAATGCTGAGCAGTTCTTC CASSQDPGQTYNAEQFF
15 TRBJ1-3 TRBV6-5 - - TGTGCCAGCAGTACCGCGGGGGGAGGCGGAAACACCATATATTTT CASSTAGGGGNTIYF
16 TRBJ1-5 TRBV19 - - TGTGCCAGTAGCCACAGGGTTAGATTGGTCAATCAGCCCCAGCATTTT CASSHRVRLVNQPQHF
13 TRBJ2-3 TRBV19 - - TGTGCCAGTCAAGGAGCGCAAAAAGATACGCAGTATTTT CASQGAQKDTQYF
21 TRBJ1-2 TRBV30 TRBD1 - TGTGCCTGGAGTGATACTACCGGATGGGCCAGTTCGAGGACAGGAAACTATGGCTACACCTTC CAWSDTTGWASSRTGNYGYTF
16 TRBJ1-2 TRBV7-9 TRBD1 - TGTGCCAGCAGTTACAACGGGGACAGGGGGCTGTATGGCTACACCTTC CASSYNGDRGLYGYTF
12 TRBJ1-1 TRBV29-1 - - TGCAGCGTTGTCCGACAGAACACTGAAGCTTTCTTT CSVVRQNTEAFF
14 TRBJ2-1 TRBV29-1 - - TGCAGCGCCCCTGTAGCGCCCTCCTACAATGAGCAGTTCTTC CSAPVAPSYNEQFF
13 TRBJ1-6 TRBV30 - many TGTGCCTGGAGTGTACAGTTAGACTCACCCCTCCACTTT CAWSVQLDSPLHF
15 TRBJ1-3 TRBV19 TRBD1 - TGTGCCAGTACCTCACAGGGGCTCTCTGGAAACACCATATATTTT CASTSQGLSGNTIYF
13 TRBJ2-5 TRBV6-6 TRBD2 - TGTGCCTACCGAGGATCTAGCGGGGGGACCCAGTACTTC CAYRGSSGGTQYF
13 TRBJ2-1 TRBV20-1 - once TGCAGTGCTAGTCTACCCGCTAGGCATGAGCAGTTCTTC CSASLPARHEQFF
14 TRBJ2-5 TRBV10-3 - once TGTGCCATCAGTGAGTCAACTAGTTCAGAGACCCAGTACTTC CAISESTSSETQYF
15 TRBJ2-2 TRBV7-9 TRBD1 - TGTGCCAGCAGCCCCGGGACAGGGAACGCCGGGGAGCTGTTTTTT CASSPGTGNAGELFF
14 TRBJ1-2 TRBV6-5 - - TGTGCCAGCAGAACAACCTCAGGGTCAGGGGGCTACACCTTC CASRTTSGSGGYTF
12 TRBJ1-2 TRBV3-1/TRBV3-2 TRBD1 - TGTGCCAGCACCGACAGGGGTTGGGGCTACACCTTC CASTDRGWGYTF
16 TRBJ2-3 TRBV5-1 TRBD2 - TGCGCCAGCAGCTTGCCAACGGGAGGGCCAACAGATACGCAGTATTTT CASSLPTGGPTDTQYF
17 TRBJ1-4 TRBV10-3 TRBD1 - TGTGCCATCAGTGAGACGGGACAGGGGTGGACTAATGAAAAACTGTTTTTT CAISETGQGWTNEKLFF
16 TRBJ2-2 TRBV27 TRBD2 - TGTGCCAGCAGTTTCTTTTCTAGCGGTAGTGCGGGGGAGCTGTTTTTT CASSFFSSGSAGELFF
14 TRBJ1-4 TRBV27 - once TGTGCCAGCAGTTCGTACGACTACGGGGAAAAACTGTTTTTT CASSSYDYGEKLFF
16 TRBJ2-5 TRBV5-1 - - TGCGCCAGCAGCCGCACGGGTCGGACAGACAAGGAGACCCAGTACTTC CASSRTGRTDKETQYF
13 TRBJ1-2 TRBV14 - - TGTGCCAGCAGCCCCGGTGCCAACTATGGCTACACCTTC CASSPGANYGYTF
17 TRBJ2-1 TRBV11-3 TRBD2 - TGTGCCAGCAGCTTAGTGTACCGGGCGTCCGGGGAGGGGGAGCAGTTCTTC CASSLVYRASGEGEQFF
15 TRBJ2-7 TRBV19 TRBD2 - TGTGCCAGTTCTCCTCTAGCGGGAGGGCCCTACGAGCAGTACTTC CASSPLAGGPYEQYF
15 TRBJ1-3 TRBV9 - - TGTGCCAGCAGCGTGGACATCCTCTCTGGAAACACCATATATTTT CASSVDILSGNTIYF
16 TRBJ1-6 TRBV23-1 TRBD1 - TGCGCCAGCCGGAAGGACAGGGGGCGATATAATTCACCCCTCCACTTT CASRKDRGRYNSPLHF
14 TRBJ2-7 TRBV6-5 - - TGTGCCAGCAACTACAGGGCCGGATCTTACGAGCAGTACTTC CASNYRAGSYEQYF
15 TRBJ1-6 TRBV7-2 TRBD1 - TGTGCCAGCAGCTTAGCTTACAGGGGGGAATCACCCCTCCACTTT CASSLAYRGESPLHF
14 TRBJ1-2 TRBV27 - few TGTGCCAGCAGATCGGACACCGATAACTATGGCTACACCTTC CASRSDTDNYGYTF
14 TRBJ2-5 TRBV19 - - TGTGCCAGTAGTGTACAGCGGTCGGGGGAGACCCAGTACTTC CASSVQRSGETQYF
13 TRBJ1-2 TRBV19 - - TGTGCCAGTTCTCAACGGGGGATGTTTGGCTACACCTTC CASSQRGMFGYTF
15 TRBJ1-4 TRBV5-1 - once TGCGCCAGCAGCAGGGGGACAACAACTAATGAAAAACTGTTTTTT CASSRGTTTNEKLFF
15 TRBJ1-1 TRBV28 - - TGTGCCAGCACCAAGCTGTGGGGGCTGAACACTGAAGCTTTCTTT CASTKLWGLNTEAFF
15 TRBJ2-7 TRBV18 - - TGTGCCAGCTCACCTATCGTCGGGAGCTCCTACGAGCAGTACTTC CASSPIVGSSYEQYF
14 TRBJ2-5 TRBV19 TRBD2 - TGTGCCAGTAGTACCGGACCCGGGGGGGAGACCCAGTACTTC CASSTGPGGETQYF
13 TRBJ1-4 TRBV19 - - TGTGCCAGTAGTAGCCAGGAACGTGAAAAACTGTTTTTT CASSSQEREKLFF
13 TRBJ2-1 TRBV6-1 TRBD1 - TGTGCCAGCAGTGAACAGGGGGTGGGTGAGCAGTTCTTC CASSEQGVGEQFF
14 TRBJ2-2 TRBV10-1 - - TGCGCCAGCAGTGTAACCCGTCAGGACGGGGAGCTGTTTTTT CASSVTRQDGELFF
14 TRBJ2-5 TRBV3-1/TRBV3-2 TRBD2 - TGTGCCAGCGGGACTAGCGGAGGGTTAGAGACCCAGTACTTC CASGTSGGLETQYF
13 TRBJ1-2 TRBV6-5 TRBD1 - TGTGCCACCCTCCCACAGGGGCGATGGGGCTACACCTTC CATLPQGRWGYTF
14 TRBJ2-1 TRBV5-6 TRBD2 once TGTGCCAGCAGCCGGACTAGCGGGCGCGATGAGCAGTTCTTC CASSRTSGRDEQFF
17 TRBJ1-1 TRBV28 TRBD1 once TGTGCCAGCAGTTTATATGGACAGGGAAGGGTAGGGACTGAAGCTTTCTTT CASSLYGQGRVGTEAFF